Sequencing of this T cell receptor (beta chain) was carried out in a study of blood T cell repertoires in COVID-19. Study information: Sites in the United States, Italy and Spain provided acute and convalescent COVID-19 samples. PBMCs, B-cell-depleted T cells, or T cells provided the cDNA or gDNA that made up the material.

As processed by the authors: Estimation of nucleated cell counts relied on the amplification of reference gene primers. Repertoires were generated with immunoSEQ multiplex PCR, while TCRdb's copy carries only in-frame clones and drops some. That table is the source of V, J and clone size, and D and trimming were worked out from the DNA. Of approximately 210,000 clones listed, more than 75% were seen once; the top ten hold over 9.5%. Source material: peripheral blood. The receptor was isolated from a woman aged 40-49 years with acute or convalescent COVID-19.

The CDR3 spells CASLGNATGGYGYTF. The CDR3 DNA follows: TGTGCCAGCCTAGGGAACGCGACAGGGGGCTATGGCTACACCTTC. The chain recombines TRBV21-1 with TRBJ1-2; the table's D call of TRBD1 was not tested on the DNA. TRBV21-1 is described as a pseudogene. The CDR3 contains 15 residues.